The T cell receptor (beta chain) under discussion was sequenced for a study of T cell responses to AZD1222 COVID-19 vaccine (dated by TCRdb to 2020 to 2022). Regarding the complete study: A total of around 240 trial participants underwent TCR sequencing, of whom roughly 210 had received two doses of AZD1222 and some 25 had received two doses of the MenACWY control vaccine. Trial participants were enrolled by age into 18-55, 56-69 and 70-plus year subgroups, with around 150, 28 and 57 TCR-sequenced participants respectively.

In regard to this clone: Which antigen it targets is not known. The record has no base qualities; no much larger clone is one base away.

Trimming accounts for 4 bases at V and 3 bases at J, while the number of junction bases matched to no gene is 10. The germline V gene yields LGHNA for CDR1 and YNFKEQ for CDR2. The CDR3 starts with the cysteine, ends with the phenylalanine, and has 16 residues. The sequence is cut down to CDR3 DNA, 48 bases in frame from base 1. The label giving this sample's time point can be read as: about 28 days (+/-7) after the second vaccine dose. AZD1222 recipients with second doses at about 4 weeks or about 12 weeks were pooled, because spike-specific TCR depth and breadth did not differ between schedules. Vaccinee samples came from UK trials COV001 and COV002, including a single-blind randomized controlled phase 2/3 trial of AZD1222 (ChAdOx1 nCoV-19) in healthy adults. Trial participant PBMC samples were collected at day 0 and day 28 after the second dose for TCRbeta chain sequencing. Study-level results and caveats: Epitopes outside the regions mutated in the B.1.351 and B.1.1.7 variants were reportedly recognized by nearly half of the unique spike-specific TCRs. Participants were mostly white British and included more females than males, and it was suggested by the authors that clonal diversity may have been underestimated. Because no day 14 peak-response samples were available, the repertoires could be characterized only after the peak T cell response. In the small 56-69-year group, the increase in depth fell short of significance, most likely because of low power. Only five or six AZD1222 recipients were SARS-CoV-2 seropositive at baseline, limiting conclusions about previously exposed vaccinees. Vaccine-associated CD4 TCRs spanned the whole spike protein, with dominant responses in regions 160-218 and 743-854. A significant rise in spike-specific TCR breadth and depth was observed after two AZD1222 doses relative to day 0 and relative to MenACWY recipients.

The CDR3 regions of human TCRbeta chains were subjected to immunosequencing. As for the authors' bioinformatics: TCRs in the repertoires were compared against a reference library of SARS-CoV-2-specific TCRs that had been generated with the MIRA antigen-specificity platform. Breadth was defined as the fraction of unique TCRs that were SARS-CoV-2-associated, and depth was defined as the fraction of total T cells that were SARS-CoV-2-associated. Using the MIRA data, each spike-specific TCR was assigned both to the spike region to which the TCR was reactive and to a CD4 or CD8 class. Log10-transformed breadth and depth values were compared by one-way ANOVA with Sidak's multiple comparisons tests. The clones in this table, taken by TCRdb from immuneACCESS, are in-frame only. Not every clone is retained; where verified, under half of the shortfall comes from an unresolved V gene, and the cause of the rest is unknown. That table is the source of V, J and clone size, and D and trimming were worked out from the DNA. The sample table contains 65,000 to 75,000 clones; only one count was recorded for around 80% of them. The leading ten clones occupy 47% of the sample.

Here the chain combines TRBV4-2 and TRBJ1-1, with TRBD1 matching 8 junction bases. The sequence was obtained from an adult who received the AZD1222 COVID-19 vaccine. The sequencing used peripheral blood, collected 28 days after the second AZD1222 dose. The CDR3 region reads CASSPVQGGKDTEAFF. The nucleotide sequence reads TGTGCCAGCAGCCCGGTACAGGGGGGTAAAGACACTGAAGCTTTCTTT.